Presented here are 31 T cell receptor beta chains from one specimen sequenced in a study of identical twins. TCRdb used MiXCR to reprocess the 5' RACE reads, holding one entry per CDR3 protein. The sample shows 200,000 to 250,000 distinct CDR3 sequences, about an eighth of them seen only once. The sample comprised memory (CD45RO+) T cells sorted from blood. Source of these receptors: a woman aged 18-29 years in good health.

This clonotype was observed a few times. In DNA form, the CDR3 reads TGCGCCAGCAGATCTGGCAGGAAGATATATAGCAATCAGCCCCAGCATTTT. This sequence encodes CASRSGRKIYSNQPQHF. The J gene is TRBJ1-5, the V gene TRBV5-1; D call uncertain. The CDR3 runs 17 residues. Trimming took off 5 bases at V and 0 bases at J, with 18 bases between the two ends. Germline loops: CDR1 SGHRS, CDR2 YFSETQ.

The chain has TRBV7-6 and TRBJ2-7; TRBD1 or TRBD2 may be the D gene (5 bases each). CDR1 and CDR2 from the germline V gene are SGHVS and FNYEAQ. V was shortened by 1 base and J by 2 bases, with 21 bases between the two germline ends. The CDR3 covers 18 residues. The CDR3 nucleotides read TGTGCCAGCAGCTTAGTTAAAGGGATGGTCCGGGGCGCCTACGAGCAGTACTTC. It yields the protein CASSLVKGMVRGAYEQYF.

This clonotype has ten or more counts. J is TRBJ1-2 and V is TRBV15; no reliable D call. Germline assignment: CDR1 LNHNV and CDR2 YYDKDF (reference sequence). CDR3 size: 15 residues. Trimming left V 2 bases short and J 6 bases short, with 16 bases between. Here the CDR3 reads CATSRMDLPSDGYTF. Here the CDR3 DNA reads TGTGCCACCAGCAGAATGGATTTGCCCAGCGATGGCTACACCTTC.

Ten or more counts support this clonotype. The chain couples TRBV7-9 to TRBJ2-6; D is unresolved. CDR3 size: 15 residues. Germline V lookup: CDR1 SEHNR, CDR2 FQNEAQ (reference sequence). V was shortened by 1 base and J by 0 bases, with 4 bases between the two germline ends. The CDR3 sequence is CASSLGISGANVLTF. The CDR3 DNA is TGTGCCAGCAGCTTAGGGATCTCTGGGGCCAACGTCCTGACTTTC.

This clonotype has more than one count but fewer than ten. The gene calls are TRBV10-3 and TRBJ2-1, with 10 bases matching TRBD2. V was clipped by 6 bases and J by 4 bases; unmatched bases: 6. Germline V gene lookup returns CDR1 ENHRY and CDR2 SYGVKD. The CDR3 has 15 residues. The CDR3 spells CAISRTSGVYNEQFF. CDR3 in DNA: TGTGCCATCAGCCGGACTAGCGGAGTGTACAATGAGCAGTTCTTC.

This clonotype occurred a few times. The chain is built from TRBV10-3 and TRBJ2-1, with TRBD2 identical over 7 bases. Looked up from germline, CDR1 is ENHRY and CDR2 is SYGVKD. The V gene end was trimmed by 10 bases and the J gene end by 0 bases; junction bases not matched to a gene: 9. The CDR3 covers 15 residues. CDR3 coding DNA: TGTGCCAGCCGTATAGCGGGTGCCTCCTACAATGAGCAGTTCTTC. Translating it yields CASRIAGASYNEQFF.

This clonotype has only a few counts. V gene TRBV6-5 combines with J gene TRBJ1-1; 7 nucleotides align to TRBD1. This CDR3 comprises 13 residues. Germline CDR1 is MNHEY and CDR2 is SVGAGI. Trimming removed 2 bases from V and 5 bases from J; junction bases left unmatched: 2. The CDR3 reads CASSYRGRTEAFF. For the CDR3, the DNA is TGTGCCAGCAGTTACAGGGGGCGGACTGAAGCTTTCTTT.

This clonotype was recorded at least ten times. The rearrangement uses TRBV7-9 and TRBJ2-1, with 10 bases identical to TRBD2. Germline CDR1 reads SEHNR; CDR2 reads FQNEAQ (reference sequence). V lost 1 base and J lost 5; bases outside the gene matches: 2. The CDR3 loop spans 15 amino acids. CDR3 nucleotides: TGTGCCAGCAGCTTAGGACTAGCGGGCAACAATGAGCAGTTCTTC. Its translation is CASSLGLAGNNEQFF.

This clonotype was observed a few times. The chain links TRBV18 to TRBJ2-3; D is undetermined. CDR3 length equals 14 residues. The germline gives CDR1 KGHSH, CDR2 LQKENI. V was pared by 6 bases and J by 4 bases, with 14 bases between. CDR3 nucleotide sequence: TGTGCCAGCTCGCCGTCAGTAGTCGCAGATACGCAGTATTTT. As protein: CASSPSVVADTQYF.

The chain has TRBV20-1 and TRBJ1-2, with D maybe TRBD1 (6 bases). This CDR3 has 12 residues. The germline V gene encodes CDR1 DFQATT and CDR2 SNEGSKA (reference sequence). Between the trimmed V and J ends, which lost 5 bases and 8 bases, there was a span of 15 bases. As DNA, the CDR3 is TGCAGTGCTCCCAGGGGAGGGAAAGGCTACACCTTC. Encoded protein: CSAPRGGKGYTF.

This clonotype appeared a few times. The rearrangement joins TRBV20-1 to TRBJ2-3; no reliable D call. The CDR3 runs 14 residues. Trimming took off 6 bases at V and 0 bases at J, with 13 bases between the two ends. Germline V gene lookup returns CDR1 DFQATT and CDR2 SNEGSKA (reference sequence). The CDR3 is CSAPYYTSTDTQYF. For the CDR3, the DNA is TGCAGTGCCCCGTATTACACTAGCACAGATACGCAGTATTTT.

This clonotype was counted between two and nine times. The DNA for the CDR3 is TGTGCCAGCAGCCGGAAAGACAGGAACACTGAAGCTTTCTTT. Protein product: CASSRKDRNTEAFF. This chain connects TRBV14 to TRBJ1-1, with D possibly TRBD1 on 5 matching bases. This CDR3 region has 14 residues. From germline, CDR1 is SGHDN and CDR2 FVKESK. Trimming cost V 4 bases and J 1 base, with 10 bases left between them.

The chain has TRBV20-1 and TRBJ2-5, with 12 bases fitting TRBD2. The CDR3 has 14 residues. The V gene's germline CDR1 is DFQATT and CDR2 SNEGSKA (reference sequence). The trim removed 5 bases at V and 4 bases at J, leaving 5 bases unmatched. The CDR3 loop reads CSAETSGRSETQYF. The CDR3 DNA reads as TGCAGTGCTGAGACTAGCGGGAGATCAGAGACCCAGTACTTC.

This chain links TRBV29-1 with TRBJ2-3; D perhaps matches TRBD1 (5 bases). V was shortened by 6 bases and J by 0 bases, with 13 bases between the two germline ends. The germline V gene encodes CDR1 SQVTM and CDR2 ANQGSEA. This CDR3 has 14 amino acids. Here the CDR3 DNA reads TGCAGCGTCCATGGACAACTCAGCACAGATACGCAGTATTTT. Residues: CSVHGQLSTDTQYF.

V usage is TRBV9 and J usage is TRBJ2-1, with 7 bases matching TRBD2. J was trimmed by 5 bases and V by 3 bases; bases with no gene match: 5. The CDR3 covers 14 residues. CDR1 SGDLS and CDR2 YYNGEE come from the germline V gene. CDR3: CASSADRGDNEQFF. CDR3 coding DNA: TGTGCCAGCAGCGCTGATCGGGGGGACAATGAGCAGTTCTTC.

The chain joins TRBV9 to TRBJ2-1; D not resolved. This CDR3 contains 14 residues. Germline V CDR1 and CDR2: SGDLS, YYNGEE. Trimming shortened V by 1 base and J by 6 bases, and 11 bases separated the two germline ends. CDR3 loop: CASSVSGGSNEQFF. CDR3 bases: TGTGCCAGCAGCGTAAGTGGCGGATCCAATGAGCAGTTCTTC.

This clonotype was picked up a small number of times. The chain links TRBV9 to TRBJ2-5; D possibly corresponds to TRBD2 (5 bases). This CDR3 is built from 14 residues. Germline V gene lookup returns CDR1 SGDLS and CDR2 YYNGEE. V was pared by 1 base and J by 3 bases, with 10 bases between. CDR3 bases: TGTGCCAGCAGCGTAACCGAGCGGAAAGAGACCCAGTACTTC. It is translated as CASSVTERKETQYF.

V and J are TRBV10-2 and TRBJ1-6; maybe TRBD1 (5 bases). This CDR3 contains 15 residues. Trimming shortened V by 4 bases and J by 7 bases, and 14 bases separated the two germline ends. The V gene's germline CDR1 is WSHSY and CDR2 SAAADI. CDR3 sequence reads: CASSAGTAVNSPLHF. DNA of the CDR3: TGCGCCAGCAGTGCTGGGACGGCTGTAAATTCACCCCTCCACTTT.

This chain connects TRBV27 to TRBJ2-1; D gene uncertain. The CDR3 sequence is 16 residues long. Germline V gene sequence: CDR1 MNHEY, CDR2 SMNVEV (reference sequence). Trimming left V 3 bases short and J 6 bases short, with 18 bases between. CDR3 nucleotides: TGTGCCAGCAGTTTTGCTTCAGTTGGAACAAGCAATGAGCAGTTCTTC. It is translated as CASSFASVGTSNEQFF.

In this sample, this clonotype turned up many times. The CDR3 DNA is TGTGCCAGCAGTTTAGGTGGGACAGGTGTCTATGGCTACACCTTC. Amino acids: CASSLGGTGVYGYTF. The genes are TRBV12-3 or TRBV12-4 and TRBJ1-2; 8 nucleotides align to TRBD1. This CDR3 spans 15 amino acids. J was trimmed by 4 bases and V by 1 base; bases with no gene match: 5.

This clonotype appeared a few times. The chain carries TRBV20-1 and TRBJ2-3, with unresolved D. With 0 bases removed from V and 1 base from J, the gap between germline ends came to 8 bases. The CDR3 contains 14 residues. The germline V gene has CDR1 DFQATT and CDR2 SNEGSKA (reference sequence). The chain's CDR3 is CSARDPLGTDTQYF. CDR3 bases: TGCAGTGCTAGAGATCCCCTAGGCACAGATACGCAGTATTTT.

Here the CDR3 DNA reads TGTGCCACTGCCCAGGGGGCTAACACAGATACGCAGTATTTT. Protein sequence: CATAQGANTDTQYF. The chain recombines TRBV15 with TRBJ2-3, with 8 bases aligning to TRBD1. The trim removed 9 bases at V and 2 bases at J, leaving 7 bases unmatched. The CDR3 is 14 amino acids. The V gene's germline CDR1 is LNHNV and CDR2 YYDKDF (reference sequence).

At least ten counts were recorded for this clonotype. V usage is TRBV5-1 and J usage is TRBJ2-3; D unclear. The CDR3 covers 17 residues. Germline V gene sequence: CDR1 SGHRS, CDR2 YFSETQ. V lost 1 base and J 2 bases, leaving 17 bases between the germline ends. The CDR3 bases are TGCGCCAGCAGCTTGTTCTCTTTTGGTGGAGACACAGATACGCAGTATTTT. Its protein is CASSLFSFGGDTDTQYF.

This clonotype showed up many times. This chain joins TRBV11-2 and TRBJ1-1; D remains ambiguous. The CDR3 totals 14 residues. The ends were cut back, 3 bases at V and 1 base at J, with 9 bases in the middle. Germline V gene sequence: CDR1 SGHAT, CDR2 FQNNGV. The CDR3 nucleotides read TGTGCCAGCAGCTTGATACAGACGAACACTGAAGCTTTCTTT. Amino acids: CASSLIQTNTEAFF.

V usage is TRBV24-1 and J usage is TRBJ2-1; 11 bases are shared with TRBD2. J gave up 7 bases and V 4 bases, and 5 bases lay outside the gene matches. The CDR3 covers 15 residues. Germline assignment: CDR1 KGHDR and CDR2 SFDVKD. CDR3 nucleotides: TGTGCCACCAGTGACCCCGCTAGCGGGGGGAATGAGCAGTTCTTC. Translating gives CATSDPASGGNEQFF.

The chain is built from TRBV7-9 and TRBJ1-1; D might be TRBD1 (5 bases). Germline lookup yields CDR1 SEHNR and CDR2 FQNEAQ (reference sequence). The CDR3 contains 15 residues. V shed 7 bases and J shed 2 bases, with 17 bases lying between them. The CDR3 loop reads CASTQRGRANTEAFF. The CDR3 DNA sequence: TGTGCCAGCACCCAAAGGGGCAGGGCTAACACTGAAGCTTTCTTT. The full variable domain, completed using reference TRBV7-9 and TRBJ1-1, is DTGVSQNPRHKITKRGQNVTFRCDPISEHNRLYWYRQTLGQGPEFLTYFQNEAQLEKSRLLSDRFSAERPKGSFSTLEIQRTEQGDSAMYLCASTQRGRANTEAFFGQGTRLTVV.

This clonotype was counted ten times or more. The chain is built from TRBV12-5 and TRBJ1-6; unclear D gene. The V gene's germline CDR1 is LGHNT and CDR2 FRNRAP. The CDR3 covers 16 residues. The V gene lost 4 bases and the J gene lost 6 bases, with 16 bases spanning the gap. This CDR3 is CASGSGSSPLNSPLHF. The CDR3 DNA reads TGTGCTAGTGGTTCAGGATCCTCACCCCTTAATTCACCCCTCCACTTT.

The chain couples TRBV6-6 to TRBJ2-1, with D perhaps being TRBD1 or TRBD2 (5 bases each). The V end was cut by 0 bases, the J end by 7 bases, with 7 bases between. Germline CDR1 and CDR2: MNHNY and SVGAGI (reference sequence). This CDR3 comprises 13 residues. CDR3 bases: TGTGCCAGCAGTTACTCGAGGGGTAATGAGCAGTTCTTC. Amino acids: CASSYSRGNEQFF.

With regard to this clonotype: A much larger clone differs by one base, so this may be a read error. The chain uses TRBV12-3 or TRBV12-4 and TRBJ1-2, with no clear D. Trimming cost V 3 bases and J 5 bases, with 7 bases left between them. The CDR3 is made up of 12 amino acids. The CDR3 sequence is CASSFSVYGYTF. The CDR3 DNA is TGTGCCAGCAGTTTTTCGGTATATGGCTACACCTTC.

This clonotype turned up a few times. This sequence joins TRBV4-2 and TRBJ2-3; D is ambiguous. Trimming removed 0 bases at V and 4 bases at J, with 8 bases between. Germline assignment: CDR1 LGHNA and CDR2 YNFKEQ. The CDR3 contains 14 residues. Written as DNA, the CDR3 is TGTGCCAGCAGCCAAGATGTGTTGTCAGATACGCAGTATTTT. Translated: CASSQDVLSDTQYF.

This clonotype occurred a few times. The gene calls are TRBV12-3 or TRBV12-4 and TRBJ2-1, with 7 bases that match TRBD2. Trimming cost V 8 bases and J 8 bases; bases outside gene matches: 6. CDR3 length: 12 residues. CDR3 loop: CASRTSIYEQFF. DNA for the CDR3: TGTGCCAGCCGGACTAGTATCTATGAGCAGTTCTTC.